Listed here is a single TCR beta chain. This CDR3 spans 13 amino acids. The V gene's germline CDR1 is SGHTA and CDR2 FQGNSA. V was trimmed by 4 bases and J by 3 bases, leaving 7 bases between them. This sample stems from a study of T cells in Graves' hyperthyroidism and ophthalmopathy. Graves' hyperthyroidism qualified as stable when ophthalmopathy did not progress within 18 months. It was 10 ml of fresh peripheral blood that supplied the PBMCs. RNA transcripts served as the template for amplifying TCR beta CDR3 regions. Primed by the HTBI set, a first-round RT-PCR was run on the TCR CDR3. TCRdb reprocessed the multiplex PCR reads with MiXCR, giving one entry per CDR3 protein. The sample contains roughly 750,000 distinct CDR3 sequences, 15% to 20% of which appear only once.

The sequenced sample consisted of blood. This TCR was sampled from a young man with Graves' hyperthyroidism. This chain links TRBV7-2 with TRBJ1-5, with D hard to call. The DNA for the CDR3 is TGTGCCAGCAGCTGGGAATACAATCAGCCCCAGCATTTT. Translating gives CASSWEYNQPQHF.